This is a list of T cell receptor beta chains from one sample in a study of T-cell memory formation after mild COVID-19. TCRdb re-analysed the 5' RACE reads in MiXCR, keeping a single row per CDR3 protein. The sample has 220,000 or so distinct CDR3 sequences, approximately 10% seen once; the top ten hold roughly 3.5%. Sequenced input: PBMCs or a T cell subset sorted from them (not recorded which). All receptors come from a man younger than 35 who had mild COVID-19 (a few samples of this study predate the infection). Cell type and time point are not known. The CDR3 runs from the conserved cysteine through the conserved F or W. The D gene is left open where the match is weak. Some rows have no size entry. The others give once, few or many, or a class for an expanded clone.

>TRBV5-1|TRBD1|.|TRBJ1-3
CASSPGQTSGNTIYF
TGCGCCAGCAGCCCGGGACAGACCTCTGGAAACACCATATATTTT
>TRBV29-1|.|many|TRBJ1-4
CSVLQAGEKLFF
TGCAGCGTTCTCCAGGCAGGCGAAAAACTGTTTTTT
>TRBV12-3/TRBV12-4|.|many|TRBJ1-5
CASSLYREVGQPQHF
TGTGCCAGCAGTTTGTACAGGGAAGTTGGTCAGCCCCAGCATTTT
>TRBV5-1|.|many|TRBJ2-1
CASSLGGDEQFF
TGCGCCAGCAGCTTGGGTGGGGATGAGCAGTTCTTC
>TRBV20-1|.|few|TRBJ2-5
CSARSVTSQETQYF
TGCAGTGCTAGATCGGTCACAAGCCAAGAGACCCAGTACTTC
>TRBV21-1|.|.|TRBJ1-2
CASSKIYGYTF
TGTGCCAGCAGCAAGATCTATGGCTACACCTTC
>TRBV2|.|.|TRBJ2-5
CASSRSVWTQYF
TGTGCCAGCAGTCGTAGCGTCTGGACCCAGTACTTC
>TRBV4-2|.|.|TRBJ2-7
CASSQDRAGIEQYF
TGTGCCAGCAGCCAAGATAGGGCGGGCATCGAGCAGTACTTC
>TRBV9|TRBD2|.|TRBJ2-3
CASGSGTSGPDTQYF
TGTGCCAGCGGGTCAGGGACTAGCGGGCCAGATACGCAGTATTTT
>TRBV5-8|.|.|TRBJ2-1
CASSIGGGGYSYNEQFF
TGTGCCAGCAGCATTGGAGGGGGGGGCTACTCCTACAATGAGCAGTTCTTC
>TRBV7-6|TRBD2|.|TRBJ2-1
CASSRGLAGGSYNEQFF
TGTGCCAGCAGCCGTGGACTAGCGGGGGGGTCCTACAATGAGCAGTTCTTC
>TRBV5-1|.|.|TRBJ2-2
CATQGLNTGELFF
TGCGCCACCCAGGGCCTCAACACCGGGGAGCTGTTTTTT
>TRBV4-1|TRBD2|.|TRBJ2-3
CASSQDLLAGADTQYF
TGCGCCAGCAGCCAAGATCTGTTAGCGGGGGCCGATACGCAGTATTTT
>TRBV6-5|TRBD1|.|TRBJ1-5
CASSQRRDSYSNQPQHF
TGTGCCAGCAGCCAACGCCGGGACAGCTATAGCAATCAGCCCCAGCATTTT
>TRBV5-1|TRBD2|many|TRBJ2-3
CASSLVLAVTNTDTQYF
TGCGCCAGCAGCTTGGTCCTAGCGGTCACGAACACAGATACGCAGTATTTT
>TRBV12-3/TRBV12-4|.|.|TRBJ1-4
CASSFQPEKLFF
TGTGCCAGCAGTTTCCAGCCAGAAAAACTGTTTTTT
>TRBV5-1|.|.|TRBJ2-1
CASSFRQMHTYNEQFF
TGCGCCAGCAGCTTCCGGCAGATGCACACCTACAATGAGCAGTTCTTC
>TRBV27|.|few|TRBJ1-1
CASRRHDEAFF
TGTGCCAGCAGGCGCCATGATGAAGCTTTCTTT
>TRBV4-1|TRBD1|many|TRBJ2-7
CASSQVWGQGSYEQYF
TGCGCCAGCAGCCAAGTGTGGGGACAGGGATCTTACGAGCAGTACTTC
>TRBV7-2|.|.|TRBJ2-2
CASSFLPGNTGELFF
TGTGCCAGCAGCTTCCTTCCGGGTAACACCGGGGAGCTGTTTTTT
>TRBV20-1|.|.|TRBJ2-2
CSARGYNTGELFF
TGCAGTGCTAGGGGGTATAACACCGGGGAGCTGTTTTTT
>TRBV5-1|.|many|TRBJ1-1
CASSFQPNTEAFF
TGCGCCAGCAGCTTTCAGCCTAACACTGAAGCTTTCTTT
>TRBV29-1|.|few|TRBJ2-3
CSVYRDPADTQYF
TGCAGCGTTTACCGGGATCCGGCAGATACGCAGTATTTT
>TRBV5-1|.|.|TRBJ2-1
CASSLTGGNNEQFF
TGCGCCAGCAGCTTGACTGGCGGGAACAATGAGCAGTTCTTC
>TRBV29-1|.|.|TRBJ2-4
CSVEQGGKNIQYF
TGCAGCGTTGAACAGGGGGGCAAAAACATTCAGTACTTC
>TRBV5-8|.|.|TRBJ1-2
CASRGRLRNYGYTF
TGTGCCAGCAGAGGAAGATTGCGTAACTATGGCTACACCTTC
>TRBV20-1|.|.|TRBJ2-4
CSASRVAKNIQYF
TGCAGTGCTTCCAGGGTAGCCAAAAACATTCAGTACTTC
>TRBV19|TRBD2|.|TRBJ2-1
CASSTSLAGHEQFF
TGTGCCAGTAGTACGTCACTAGCGGGCCATGAGCAGTTCTTC
>TRBV6-1|.|few|TRBJ1-5
CASLGHSNQPQHF
TGTGCCAGTCTTGGACATAGCAATCAGCCCCAGCATTTT
>TRBV7-3|.|.|TRBJ1-5
CASSLSFGQPQHF
TGTGCCAGCAGCTTAAGTTTCGGTCAGCCCCAGCATTTT
>TRBV6-5|.|.|TRBJ1-2
CASSSRSIPGYTF
TGTGCCAGCAGTTCCCGGTCCATTCCTGGCTACACCTTC
>TRBV7-2|.|.|TRBJ1-5
CASSLMPDNQPQHF
TGTGCCAGCAGCTTAATGCCGGACAATCAGCCCCAGCATTTT
>TRBV20-1|TRBD2|many|TRBJ2-3
CSAFKTSGGADTQYF
TGCAGTGCTTTCAAGACTAGCGGGGGGGCAGATACGCAGTATTTT
>TRBV7-3|.|many|TRBJ2-3
CASSLGHSTDTQYF
TGTGCCAGCAGCTTAGGCCATAGCACAGATACGCAGTATTTT
>TRBV6-2/TRBV6-3|.|.|TRBJ1-1
CASSYSGRPEAFF
TGTGCCAGCAGTTACTCGGGGCGCCCTGAAGCTTTCTTT
>TRBV4-3|.|.|TRBJ2-2
CASSQLHGPLTGELFF
TGCGCCAGCAGCCAGCTACACGGCCCTCTCACCGGGGAGCTGTTTTTT
>TRBV6-2/TRBV6-3|.|.|TRBJ1-5
CASSYEGGNQPQHF
TGTGCCAGCAGTTACGAGGGGGGCAATCAGCCCCAGCATTTT
>TRBV7-2|TRBD1|few|TRBJ1-2
CASSSRGQGLYGYTF
TGTGCCAGCAGCTCACGGGGACAGGGACTTTATGGCTACACCTTC
>TRBV11-3|TRBD2|.|TRBJ2-1
CASSFQGLAGSYNEQFF
TGTGCCAGCAGCTTCCAAGGACTAGCTGGATCCTACAATGAGCAGTTCTTC
>TRBV18|TRBD1|.|TRBJ1-1
CASSLWDRENTEAFF
TGTGCCAGCTCATTATGGGACAGGGAGAACACTGAAGCTTTCTTT
>TRBV12-3/TRBV12-4|TRBD2|many|TRBJ2-2
CASSLAGGNTGELFF
TGTGCCAGCAGCCTAGCGGGGGGAAACACCGGGGAGCTGTTTTTT
>TRBV29-1|.|many|TRBJ1-5
CSVAGQYNQPQHF
TGCAGCGTCGCTGGACAGTACAATCAGCCCCAGCATTTT
>TRBV4-2|.|.|TRBJ2-1
CASSQDGGVEQFF
TGTGCCAGCAGCCAAGATGGTGGGGTTGAGCAGTTCTTC
>TRBV18|.|.|TRBJ1-1
CASSPPGTVMNTEAFF
TGTGCCAGCTCACCACCGGGGACCGTGATGAACACTGAAGCTTTCTTT
>TRBV4-1|.|.|TRBJ1-2
CASSQALPGPYGYTF
TGCGCCAGCAGCCAAGCCCTTCCAGGTCCCTATGGCTACACCTTC
>TRBV4-2|.|few|TRBJ2-7
CASSQAWPGPYEQYF
TGTGCCAGCAGCCAGGCCTGGCCGGGGCCCTACGAGCAGTACTTC